Presented here are 8 T cell receptor beta chains from one specimen sequenced in a study of beta chain features in type 1 diabetes. Expressed TCRB transcripts got sequenced, as all isolated RNA was reverse transcribed. Generated by immunoSEQ multiplex PCR, the TCRdb table keeps only in-frame clones and is missing some. The sample consists of hundreds of thousands of clones, 9.6% of them appearing once. What was sequenced was naive CD4+ T cells from blood. The receptors were sampled from a woman under 30 in good health.

This clone was picked up a small number of times. J is TRBJ1-5 and V is TRBV6-1; 9 nucleotides match TRBD1. With 3 bases clipped from V and 7 bases from J, the junction kept 7 bases outside the gene matches. Germline CDR1 MNHNS, CDR2 SASEGT. The CDR3 sequence is 15 residues long. For the CDR3, the DNA is TGTGCCAGCAGTGATTTGGACAGGGGCGTCCAGCCCCAGCATTTT. It codes for CASSDLDRGVQPQHF.

The chain uses TRBV18 and TRBJ2-5; TRBD1 aligns across 7 bases. Per germline, CDR1 KGHSH and CDR2 LQKENI. V shed 0 bases, J shed 4 bases, and the junction held 2 bases outside the gene matches. This CDR3 region has 14 residues. The CDR3 DNA reads as TGTGCCAGCTCACCACCGACAGGGACAGAGACCCAGTACTTC. Translated: CASSPPTGTETQYF.

V gene TRBV5-1 combines with J gene TRBJ1-2, with a weak D call TRBD1 (5 bases). Germline V CDR1 and CDR2: SGHRS, YFSETQ. Trimming removed 1 base at V and 8 bases at J, with 18 bases between. The CDR3 length is 15 residues. CDR3 sequence (DNA): TGCGCCAGCAGCTTGCCCGCCGGGACTGCAGAGGGCTACACCTTC. It yields the protein CASSLPAGTAEGYTF.

This clone was counted only a few times. V gene TRBV18 combines with J gene TRBJ1-2, with 10 bases identical to TRBD1. Trimming took 3 bases from V and 3 from J; bases not matched to a gene: 4. CDR3 length: 15 amino acids. CDR1 is KGHSH, CDR2 LQKENI, per germline. CDR3 amino acids: CASSPRQGADYGYTF. CDR3 bases: TGTGCCAGCTCACCTCGACAGGGGGCGGACTATGGCTACACCTTC. Variable domain in full (rest from reference TRBV18 and TRBJ1-2): NAGVMQNPRHLVRRRGQEARLRCSPMKGHSHVYWYRQLPEEGLKFMVYLQKENIIDESGMPKERFSAEFPKEGPSILRIQQVVRGDSAAYFCASSPRQGADYGYTFGSGTRLTVV.

This chain links TRBV5-6 with TRBJ1-1; D might be TRBD1 (6 bases). Trimming removed 1 base at V and 4 bases at J, with 11 bases between. There are 14 residues in the CDR3. Germline V gene lookup returns CDR1 SGHDT and CDR2 YYEEEE. CDR3 nucleotide sequence: TGTGCCAGCAGCTTGACAGGGTTGGCCACTGAAGCTTTCTTT. Translating it yields CASSLTGLATEAFF.

A few counts support this clone. This sequence joins TRBV5-4 and TRBJ2-2; 9 bases are shared with TRBD1. J gave up 6 bases and V 2 bases, and 5 bases lay outside the gene matches. The CDR3 is 15 amino acids. The germline V gene encodes CDR1 SGHNT and CDR2 YYREEE (reference sequence). CDR3 nucleotide sequence: TGTGCCAGCAGCTTACGGACAGGGGTGGCCGGGGAGCTGTTTTTT. The encoded protein is CASSLRTGVAGELFF.

V gene TRBV5-4 combines with J gene TRBJ1-4; D is perhaps TRBD1 (6 bases). V was shortened by 0 bases and J by 8 bases, with 14 bases between the two germline ends. CDR1 is SGHNT and CDR2 is YYREEE in the germline V gene (reference sequence). This CDR3 has 15 amino acids. In DNA form, the CDR3 reads TGTGCCAGCAGCTTGGCCGGGTCAGGGGCCGAAAAACTGTTTTTT. Its translation is CASSLAGSGAEKLFF.

This sequence joins TRBV30 and TRBJ2-2; no clear D. V lost 4 bases and J lost 3, with 12 bases in between. The germline V gene has CDR1 GTSNPN and CDR2 SVGIG (reference sequence). CDR3 length: 14 residues. In DNA, the CDR3 is TGTGCCTGGACCCAGTATCTAGACACCGGGGAGCTGTTTTTT. Residues: CAWTQYLDTGELFF.